Sequencing of this T cell receptor beta chain was carried out in a study of a mutant IDH1 vaccine in newly diagnosed glioma. Study information: During weeks 1, 3, 5, 7, 11, 15, 19 and 23, patients received eight vaccinations. Antecedent treatment encompassed radiotherapy, temozolomide, or their combination; the majority received both. The study, taken as a whole, reports: No link was apparently found between pseudoprogression and changes in top peripheral T cell clonotypes.

Only in-frame clones appear in the TCRdb table, and some are missing; sequencing was by immunoSEQ multiplex PCR. The repertoire consists of tens of thousands of clones, with 75% to 90% occurring once and the leading ten covering approximately 1.5%. Time point described: week 5, during vaccination. The investigators gave 300 ug of mutant IDH1 20-mer peptide in each vaccine dose, together with topical imiquimod. This clone was seen only a few times. Its antigen is as yet unknown. The sequencing used PBMCs, collected from a glioma patient whose treatment included an IDH1 peptide vaccine. The source of this sequence is a man aged 40-50 years with glioma.

Here the CDR3 DNA reads TGTGCCAGCACCCCCGATGTAGAGACCCAGTACTTC. Translation gives CASTPDVETQYF. The V gene is TRBV7-2, the J gene TRBJ2-5; no clear D. V lost 7 bases to trimming and J lost 4 bases, with 10 bases between them. Germline V gene lookup returns CDR1 SGHTA and CDR2 FQGNSA. The length of the CDR3 is 12 residues.